This T cell receptor beta chain was retrieved from a study of cytomegalovirus exposure and HLA in healthy donors. CDR1 and CDR2 (germline): SGHVS, FNYEAQ. V trimming: 1 base; J trimming: 5 bases; junction bases outside the gene matches: 7. CDR3 length: 15 amino acids. PCR amplification relied on 60 Vbeta primers (plus 13 Jbeta primers). Authors' processing steps: Later, an analysis found 75 million to 100 million unique TCR beta chains, and around 12 million of these were shared. Using immunoSEQ multiplex PCR, the repertoire was profiled, and TCRdb retains in-frame clones only, with some absent. V and J calls and clone size are given by that table; D and trimming were obtained from the DNA. The sample has roughly 100,000 clones, roughly 80% seen once.

V and J are TRBV7-6 and TRBJ2-7, with 8 bases aligning to TRBD2. The source material was PBMCs. The source of this sequence is a young man in good health and CMV-seropositive. The CDR3 sequence: CASSLGGAGGNEQYF. CDR3 coding DNA: TGTGCCAGCAGCTTAGGGGGGGCGGGGGGTAACGAGCAGTACTTC.